This TCR beta chain was captured in a study of shared clonotypes between healthy human individuals. Study-level findings and limits: Memory subsets had estimated richness that was generally smaller than that of naive subsets.

In the case of this clone: Antigen: not known.

Genomic DNA from each subset was divided evenly over several immunoSEQ plates. Profiled with immunoSEQ multiplex PCR; TCRdb holds only in-frame clones, not every one. In the table there are roughly 1,100,000 clones, about 76% of which are singletons. Donors had no recently reported acute infections or vaccinations and were HIV-negative. Both subsets, CD45RA+ naive and CD45RA-negative memory, were split from the CD4+ cells. The V end lost 2 bases, the J end lost 2 bases, and 10 bases lay between the germline ends. The CDR3 spans 14 residues. Germline CDR1 reads SGHRS; CDR2 reads YFSETQ. The specimen was memory CD4+ T cells sorted from blood. The subset was: CD45RA-negative fraction. This sequence was found in a man aged 18-30 years in good health. The rearrangement uses TRBV5-1 and TRBJ2-5, with D possibly being TRBD2 (6 bases). For the CDR3, the DNA is TGCGCCAGCAGCTTCGGGACTTCTCAAGAGACCCAGTACTTC. It is translated as CASSFGTSQETQYF.